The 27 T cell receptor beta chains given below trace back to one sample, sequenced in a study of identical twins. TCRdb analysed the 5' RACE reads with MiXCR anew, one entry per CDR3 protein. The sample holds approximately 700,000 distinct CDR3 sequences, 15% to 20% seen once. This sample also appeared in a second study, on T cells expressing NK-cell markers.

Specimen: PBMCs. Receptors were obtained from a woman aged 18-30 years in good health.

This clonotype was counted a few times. As DNA, the CDR3 is TGTGCCAGCAGCAGTGGACTAGCGGGAGAGGGTGAGCAGTTCTTC. Its translation is CASSSGLAGEGEQFF. This chain uses TRBV21-1 with TRBJ2-1; the D segment call TRBD2 is taken from the table without a DNA check. TRBV21-1 counts as a pseudogene. The CDR3 has 15 amino acids.

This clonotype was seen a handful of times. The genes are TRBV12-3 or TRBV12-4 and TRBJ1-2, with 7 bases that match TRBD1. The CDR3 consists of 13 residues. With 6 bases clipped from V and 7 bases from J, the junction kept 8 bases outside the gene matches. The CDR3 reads CASSIKQGFGYTF. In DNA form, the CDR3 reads TGTGCCAGCAGCATAAAACAGGGGTTTGGCTACACCTTC.

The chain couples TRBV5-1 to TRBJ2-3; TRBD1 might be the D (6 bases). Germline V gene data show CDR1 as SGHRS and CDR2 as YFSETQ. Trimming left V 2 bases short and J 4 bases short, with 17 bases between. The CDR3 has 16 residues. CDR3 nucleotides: TGCGCCAGCAGCTTAGGACAGCCCCGGGTTTCAGATACGCAGTATTTT. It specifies CASSLGQPRVSDTQYF.

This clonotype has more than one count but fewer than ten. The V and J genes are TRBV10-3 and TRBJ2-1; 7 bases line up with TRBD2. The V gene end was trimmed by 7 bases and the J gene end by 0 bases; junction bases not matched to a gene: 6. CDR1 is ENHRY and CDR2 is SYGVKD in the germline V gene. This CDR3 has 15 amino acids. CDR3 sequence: CAITAGAYSYNEQFF. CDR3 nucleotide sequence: TGTGCCATCACTGCGGGAGCCTACTCCTACAATGAGCAGTTCTTC.

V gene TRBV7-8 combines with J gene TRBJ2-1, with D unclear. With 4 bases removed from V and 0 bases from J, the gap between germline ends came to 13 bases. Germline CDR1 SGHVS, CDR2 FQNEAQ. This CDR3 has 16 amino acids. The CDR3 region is CASSSTSRSSYNEQFF. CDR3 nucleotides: TGTGCCAGCAGCTCAACTTCTAGGAGCTCCTACAATGAGCAGTTCTTC.

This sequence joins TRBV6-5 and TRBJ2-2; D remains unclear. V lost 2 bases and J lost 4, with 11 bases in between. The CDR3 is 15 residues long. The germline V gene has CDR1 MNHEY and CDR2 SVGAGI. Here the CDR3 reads CASSYRASLTGELFF. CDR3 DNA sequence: TGTGCCAGCAGTTACCGGGCTAGTCTCACCGGGGAGCTGTTTTTT.

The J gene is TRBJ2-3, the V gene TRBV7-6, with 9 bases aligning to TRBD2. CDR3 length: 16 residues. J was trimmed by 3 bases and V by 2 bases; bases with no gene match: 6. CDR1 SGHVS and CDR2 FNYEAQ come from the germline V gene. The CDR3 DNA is TGTGCCAGCAGCTTAAGGAGCGGGAGGCCGACAGATACGCAGTATTTT. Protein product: CASSLRSGRPTDTQYF.

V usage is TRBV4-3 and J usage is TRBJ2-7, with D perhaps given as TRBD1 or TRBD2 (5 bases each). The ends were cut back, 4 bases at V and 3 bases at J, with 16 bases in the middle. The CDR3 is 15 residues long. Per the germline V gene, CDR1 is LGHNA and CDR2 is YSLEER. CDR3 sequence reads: CASSLTGTADYEQYF. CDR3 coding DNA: TGCGCCAGCAGCCTCACCGGGACGGCCGACTACGAGCAGTACTTC.

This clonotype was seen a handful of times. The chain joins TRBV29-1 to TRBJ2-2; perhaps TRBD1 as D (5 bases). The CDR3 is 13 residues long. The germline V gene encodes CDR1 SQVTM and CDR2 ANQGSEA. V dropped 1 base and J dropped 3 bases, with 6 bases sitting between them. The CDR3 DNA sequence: TGCAGCGTTGAAGGGGGCTACACCGGGGAGCTGTTTTTT. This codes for CSVEGGYTGELFF.

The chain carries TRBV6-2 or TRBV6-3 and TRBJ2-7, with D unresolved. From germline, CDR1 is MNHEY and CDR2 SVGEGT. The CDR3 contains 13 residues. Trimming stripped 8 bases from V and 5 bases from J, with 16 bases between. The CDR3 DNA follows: TGTGCCAGCGGATGGGTTAAGGATAACGAGCAGTACTTC. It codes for CASGWVKDNEQYF.

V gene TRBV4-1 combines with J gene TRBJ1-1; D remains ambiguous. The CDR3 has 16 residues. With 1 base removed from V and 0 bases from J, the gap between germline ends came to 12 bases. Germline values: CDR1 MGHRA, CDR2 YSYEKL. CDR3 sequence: CASSQVGEGMNTEAFF. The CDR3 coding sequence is TGCGCCAGCAGCCAAGTAGGCGAGGGAATGAACACTGAAGCTTTCTTT.

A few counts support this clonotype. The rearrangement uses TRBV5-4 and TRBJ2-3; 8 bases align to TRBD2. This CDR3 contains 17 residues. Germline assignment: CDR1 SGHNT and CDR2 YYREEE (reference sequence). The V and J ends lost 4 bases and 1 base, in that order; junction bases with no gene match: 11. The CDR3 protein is CASSPKGTRIGTDTQYF. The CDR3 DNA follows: TGTGCCAGCAGCCCCAAGGGGACTAGGATCGGCACAGATACGCAGTATTTT.

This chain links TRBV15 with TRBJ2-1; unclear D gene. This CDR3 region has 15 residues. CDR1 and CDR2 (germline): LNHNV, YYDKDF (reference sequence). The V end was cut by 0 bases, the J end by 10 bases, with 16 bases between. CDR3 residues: CATSRDSSQAREQFF. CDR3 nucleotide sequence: TGTGCCACCAGCAGAGATTCATCGCAGGCTCGGGAGCAGTTCTTC.

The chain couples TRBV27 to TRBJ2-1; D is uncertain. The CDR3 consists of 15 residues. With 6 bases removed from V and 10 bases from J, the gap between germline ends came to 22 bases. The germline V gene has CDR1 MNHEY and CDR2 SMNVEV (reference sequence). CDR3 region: CASSQGYGIMDEQFF. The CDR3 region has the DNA TGTGCCAGCAGCCAAGGGTACGGTATCATGGACGAGCAGTTCTTC.

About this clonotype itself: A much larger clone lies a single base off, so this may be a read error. CDR3 sequence (DNA): TGTGCCAGCAGTTTAGGGACCCCCTATGGCTACACCTTC. It is translated as CASSLGTPYGYTF. This chain joins TRBV12-3 or TRBV12-4 and TRBJ1-2; no firm D call. With 1 base removed from V and 4 bases from J, the gap between germline ends came to 7 bases. This CDR3 spans 13 amino acids.

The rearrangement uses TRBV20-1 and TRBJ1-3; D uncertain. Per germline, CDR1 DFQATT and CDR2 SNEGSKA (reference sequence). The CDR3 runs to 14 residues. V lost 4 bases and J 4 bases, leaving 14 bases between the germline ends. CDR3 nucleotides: TGCAGTGCTAAAAAGACCGGCCTAGGAAACACCATATATTTT. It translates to CSAKKTGLGNTIYF.

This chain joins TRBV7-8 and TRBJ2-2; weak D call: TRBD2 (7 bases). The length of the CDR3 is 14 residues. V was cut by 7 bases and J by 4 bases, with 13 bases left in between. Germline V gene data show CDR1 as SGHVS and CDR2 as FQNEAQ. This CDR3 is CASTLGGPTGELFF. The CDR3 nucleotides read TGTGCCAGCACCCTGGGGGGGCCCACCGGGGAGCTGTTTTTT.

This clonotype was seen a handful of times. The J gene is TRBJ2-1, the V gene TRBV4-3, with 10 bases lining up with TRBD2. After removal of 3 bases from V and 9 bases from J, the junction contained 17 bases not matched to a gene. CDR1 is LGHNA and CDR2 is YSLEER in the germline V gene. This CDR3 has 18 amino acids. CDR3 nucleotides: TGCGCCAGCAGCCAGGGTCCGGGACTAGCGACTATGGCGGGTGAGCAGTTCTTC. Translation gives CASSQGPGLATMAGEQFF.

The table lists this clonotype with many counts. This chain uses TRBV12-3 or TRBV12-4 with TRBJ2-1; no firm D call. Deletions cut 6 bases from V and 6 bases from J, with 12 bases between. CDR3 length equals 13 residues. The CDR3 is CASSYGVVNEQFF. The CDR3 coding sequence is TGTGCCAGCAGCTATGGGGTGGTCAATGAGCAGTTCTTC.

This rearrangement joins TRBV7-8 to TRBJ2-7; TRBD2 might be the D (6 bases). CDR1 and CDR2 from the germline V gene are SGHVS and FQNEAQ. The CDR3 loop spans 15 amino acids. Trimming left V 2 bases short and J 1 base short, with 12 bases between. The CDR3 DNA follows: TGTGCCAGCAGCTTAATCGCGGGGCCATCCTACGAGCAGTACTTC. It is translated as CASSLIAGPSYEQYF.

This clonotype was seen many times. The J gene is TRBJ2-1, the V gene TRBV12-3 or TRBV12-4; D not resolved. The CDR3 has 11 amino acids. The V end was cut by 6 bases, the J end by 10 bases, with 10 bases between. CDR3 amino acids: CASSALGEQFF. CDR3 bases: TGTGCCAGCAGCGCCCTAGGGGAGCAGTTCTTC.

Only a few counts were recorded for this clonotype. The CDR3 coding sequence is TGTGCCAGCAGTCCCCCTGATCTGGCGGCTTTCTTT. Encoded protein: CASSPPDLAAFF. J is TRBJ1-1 and V is TRBV12-3 or TRBV12-4; D is unclear. The CDR3 sequence is 12 residues long. Between the trimmed V and J ends, which lost 5 bases and 11 bases, there was a span of 15 bases.

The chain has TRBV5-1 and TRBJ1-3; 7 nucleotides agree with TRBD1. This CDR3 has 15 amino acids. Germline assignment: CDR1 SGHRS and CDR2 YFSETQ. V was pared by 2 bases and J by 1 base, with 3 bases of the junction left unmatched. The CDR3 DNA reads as TGCGCCAGCAGCTTTACCAGGGGGTCTGGAAACACCATATATTTT. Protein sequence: CASSFTRGSGNTIYF.

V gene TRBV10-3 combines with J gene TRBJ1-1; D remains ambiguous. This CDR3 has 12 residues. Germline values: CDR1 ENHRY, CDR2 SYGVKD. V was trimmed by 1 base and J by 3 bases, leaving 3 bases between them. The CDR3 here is CAISEFHTEAFF. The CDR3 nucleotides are TGTGCCATCAGTGAGTTCCACACTGAAGCTTTCTTT.

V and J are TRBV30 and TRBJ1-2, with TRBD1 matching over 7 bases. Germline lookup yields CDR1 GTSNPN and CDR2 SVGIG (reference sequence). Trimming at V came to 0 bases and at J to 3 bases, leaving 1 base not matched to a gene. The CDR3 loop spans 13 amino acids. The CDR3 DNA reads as TGTGCCTGGAGTGTACAGGGGCACTATGGCTACACCTTC. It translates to CAWSVQGHYGYTF.

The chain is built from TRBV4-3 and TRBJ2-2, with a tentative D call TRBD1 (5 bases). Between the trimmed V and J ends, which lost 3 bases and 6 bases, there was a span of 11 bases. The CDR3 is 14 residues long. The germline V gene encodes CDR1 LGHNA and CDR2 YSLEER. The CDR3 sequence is CASSQEDSPGELFF. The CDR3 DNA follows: TGCGCCAGCAGCCAGGAAGACAGCCCCGGGGAGCTGTTTTTT.

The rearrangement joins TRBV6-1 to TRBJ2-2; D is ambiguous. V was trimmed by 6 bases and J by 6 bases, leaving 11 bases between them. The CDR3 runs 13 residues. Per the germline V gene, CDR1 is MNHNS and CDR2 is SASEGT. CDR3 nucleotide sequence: TGTGCCAGCAGCTCCGGACGCGCCGGGGAGCTGTTTTTT. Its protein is CASSSGRAGELFF.